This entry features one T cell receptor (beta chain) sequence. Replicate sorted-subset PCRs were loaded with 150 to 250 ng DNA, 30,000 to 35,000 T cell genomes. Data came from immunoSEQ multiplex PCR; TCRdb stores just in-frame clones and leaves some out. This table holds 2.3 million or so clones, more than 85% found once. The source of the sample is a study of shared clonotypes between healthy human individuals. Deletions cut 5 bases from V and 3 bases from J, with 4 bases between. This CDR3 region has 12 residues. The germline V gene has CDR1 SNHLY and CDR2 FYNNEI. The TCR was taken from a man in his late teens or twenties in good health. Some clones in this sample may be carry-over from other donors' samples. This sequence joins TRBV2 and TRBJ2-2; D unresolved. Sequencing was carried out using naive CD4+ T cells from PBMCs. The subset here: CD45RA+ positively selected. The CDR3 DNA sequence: TGTGCCAGCAGTTATTACACCGGGGAGCTGTTTTTT. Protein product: CASSYYTGELFF. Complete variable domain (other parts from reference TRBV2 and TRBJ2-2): EPEVTQTPSHQVTQMGQEVILRCVPISNHLYFYWYRQILGQKVEFLVSFYNNEISEKSEIFDDQFSVERPDGSNFTLKIRSTKLEDSAMYFCASSYYTGELFFGEGSRLTVL.